A selection of T cell receptor beta chains follows, all from one sample in a study of molecular identifiers for immune sequencing clone quantification. TCRdb reprocessed the PCR reads via MiXCR and lists one record per CDR3 protein. This table has over 550,000 distinct CDR3 sequences, around 25% appearing once. Sequenced material: naive CD8+ T cells from blood, with Jurkat cell RNA spiked in. Source of these receptors: a human donor in good health. Some libraries in this study had Jurkat cell RNA spiked in. The CDR3 runs from the conserved cysteine through the conserved F or W. Fields, in order: clone size, V gene, J gene, D gene, CDR3 protein, CDR3 DNA. The D gene is left open where the match is weak. A clone size is listed for some rows: how often the clone was seen (once, few, many), or a class if it is expanded.

NA	TRBV12-3/TRBV12-4	TRBJ1-2	NA	CASSFNRLPDQNYGYTF	TGTGCCAGCAGTTTCAATCGGTTACCAGATCAAAACTATGGCTACACCTTC
many	TRBV7-7	TRBJ2-3	NA	CASSLGGSHKDTQYF	TGTGCCAGCAGCTTAGGAGGGTCCCACAAGGATACGCAGTATTTT
NA	TRBV7-9	TRBJ1-6	NA	CASSEYNSPLHF	TGTGCCAGCAGTGAATATAATTCACCCCTCCACTTT
few	TRBV28	TRBJ2-3	NA	CASTMVAVATDTQYF	TGTGCCAGCACCATGGTGGCAGTAGCCACAGATACGCAGTATTTT
many	TRBV19	TRBJ2-3	NA	CASSIVVADTQYF	TGTGCCAGTAGTATAGTAGTGGCAGATACGCAGTATTTT
NA	TRBV29-1	TRBJ2-7	TRBD1	CSVERQGAIEQYF	TGCAGCGTTGAAAGGCAGGGGGCCATCGAGCAGTACTTC
many	TRBV12-5	TRBJ1-1	NA	CASGLGPNTEAFF	TGTGCTAGTGGTTTGGGACCGAACACTGAAGCTTTCTTT
NA	TRBV3-1	TRBJ2-2	NA	CASSQDIPGLGTGELFF	TGTGCCAGCAGCCAAGATATTCCAGGGTTAGGGACCGGGGAGCTGTTTTTT
NA	TRBV20-1	TRBJ2-4	NA	CSARDWGRNIQYF	TGCAGTGCTAGAGATTGGGGGAGGAACATTCAGTACTTC
many	TRBV30	TRBJ2-3	NA	CASSRDYTDTQYF	TGTGCCAGTAGCAGGGATTACACAGATACGCAGTATTTT
NA	TRBV19	TRBJ2-7	TRBD2	CASSIDGSGVYEQNF	TGTGCCAGTAGTATAGATGGTAGCGGGGTCTACGAGCAGAACTTC
few	TRBV6-2/TRBV6-3	TRBJ2-3	NA	CASSLTGSVADTQYF	TGTGCCAGCAGTTTAACGGGTTCGGTGGCAGATACGCAGTATTTT
many	TRBV19	TRBJ1-1	NA	CASTTYLPYGGTEAFF	TGTGCCAGTACCACATATCTCCCGTATGGGGGGACTGAAGCTTTCTTT
many	TRBV27	TRBJ2-7	TRBD1	CASSYRQGAYEQYF	TGTGCCAGCAGTTATCGACAGGGGGCCTACGAGCAGTACTTC
few	TRBV5-3	TRBJ2-5	NA	CASNFGAGRLSRETQYF	TGTGCCAGCAACTTTGGGGCGGGCAGACTATCTAGGGAGACCCAGTACTTC
NA	TRBV28	TRBJ1-5	NA	CASSLPGSNRPQHF	TGTGCCAGCAGTTTACCAGGGAGCAATCGGCCCCAGCATTTT
many	TRBV7-2	TRBJ2-1	TRBD2	CASSLARGRRYNEQFF	TGTGCCAGCAGCTTAGCTCGCGGGAGGCGTTACAATGAGCAGTTCTTC
NA	TRBV19	TRBJ2-3	NA	CASSIVGRTDTQYF	TGTGCCAGTAGTATCGTTGGCCGCACAGATACGCAGTATTTT
NA	TRBV6-5	TRBJ2-2	TRBD2	CASSPTSGSSGGELFF	TGTGCCAGCAGTCCGACTAGCGGGAGTTCTGGCGGGGAGCTGTTTTTT
many	TRBV29-1	TRBJ2-2	NA	CSVSRGDRNTGELFF	TGCAGCGTTTCCAGGGGGGACAGAAACACCGGGGAGCTGTTTTTT
many	TRBV7-8	TRBJ1-2	TRBD1	CASSFYSSGQGYNGYTF	TGTGCCAGCAGCTTTTATTCTTCGGGACAGGGATATAATGGCTACACCTTC
NA	TRBV5-3	TRBJ1-4	NA	CASSLWGATNEKLFF	TGTGCCAGCAGCCTGTGGGGGGCAACTAATGAAAAACTGTTTTTT
many	TRBV5-1	TRBJ2-1	TRBD2	CASSFTSGDNEQFF	TGCGCCAGCAGCTTCACTAGCGGCGACAATGAGCAGTTCTTC
many	TRBV25-1	TRBJ2-1	NA	CASSVGSHYNEQFF	TGTGCCAGCAGTGTGGGGTCCCACTACAATGAGCAGTTCTTC
few	TRBV5-1	TRBJ2-5	TRBD2	CASSLAERGPKETQYF	TGCGCCAGCAGCTTGGCAGAGCGGGGGCCCAAAGAGACCCAGTACTTC
many	TRBV28	TRBJ2-3	TRBD2	CAILKRETSTDTQYF	TGTGCCATCCTAAAGCGGGAGACGAGCACAGATACGCAGTATTTT
NA	TRBV4-3	TRBJ2-5	TRBD2	CASSQDRAGGTWETQYF	TGCGCCAGCAGCCAAGATCGGGCGGGGGGAACATGGGAGACCCAGTACTTC
many	TRBV7-9	TRBJ2-7	TRBD1	CASSNRDSPTYEQYF	TGTGCCAGCAGCAATCGGGACAGTCCTACCTACGAGCAGTACTTC
NA	TRBV28	TRBJ1-4	NA	CASRPRGSEKLFF	TGTGCCAGCAGACCGCGGGGGAGCGAAAAACTGTTTTTT
many	TRBV7-9	TRBJ1-5	NA	CASSLDSSNQPQHF	TGCGCCAGCAGCTTGGACAGTAGCAATCAGCCCCAGCATTTT
NA	TRBV4-1	TRBJ2-7	TRBD1	CASSQDNGQGSYEQYF	TGCGCCAGCAGCCAAGATAACGGACAGGGGTCCTACGAGCAGTACTTC
few	TRBV4-3	TRBJ2-7	NA	CASSPPPEQYF	TGCGCCAGCAGCCCCCCCCCCGAGCAGTACTTC
few	TRBV4-3	TRBJ2-1	TRBD1	CASSQGTGLSNEQFF	TGCGCCAGCAGCCAAGGGACAGGCCTAAGCAATGAGCAGTTCTTC
many	TRBV28	TRBJ1-5	NA	CASSLTLGSNQPQHF	TGTGCCAGCAGTTTAACCCTGGGTAGCAATCAGCCCCAGCATTTT
few	TRBV5-3	TRBJ2-1	NA	CASSLDLSSYNEQFF	TGTGCCAGCAGCTTGGATCTCAGTTCTTACAATGAGCAGTTCTTC
many	TRBV6-6	TRBJ1-1	NA	CASSRPFRQALNTEAFF	TGTGCCAGCAGTCGACCGTTTAGACAGGCTCTGAACACTGAAGCTTTCTTT
many	TRBV6-2/TRBV6-3	TRBJ1-5	NA	CASSLPDYSNQPQHF	TGTGCCAGCAGTTTACCGGACTATAGCAATCAGCCCCAGCATTTT
few	TRBV28	TRBJ1-3	NA	CASNLGEGNTIYF	TGTGCCAGCAATTTAGGAGAAGGAAACACCATATATTTT
few	TRBV11-3	TRBJ2-2	NA	CASSLDLASLNTGELFF	TGTGCCAGCAGCTTAGATCTGGCTAGCCTGAACACCGGGGAGCTGTTTTTT
many	TRBV14	TRBJ1-2	TRBD1	CASSPGQYYGYTF	TGTGCCAGCAGCCCGGGACAGTACTATGGCTACACCTTC
many	TRBV5-1	TRBJ2-3	NA	CASSLAETSTDTQYF	TGCGCCAGCAGCTTGGCCGAAACTAGCACAGATACGCAGTATTTT
few	TRBV12-3/TRBV12-4	TRBJ1-4	TRBD1	CASSTTGANEKLFF	TGTGCCAGCAGTACGACAGGGGCTAATGAAAAACTGTTTTTT
many	TRBV5-1	TRBJ2-3	TRBD2	CASSLDASGTWDTQYF	TGCGCCAGCAGCTTGGATGCTAGCGGGACATGGGATACGCAGTATTTT
NA	TRBV21-1	TRBJ2-7	NA	CANPGQGTREQYF	TGTGCCAACCCGGGACAGGGAACGAGAGAGCAGTACTTC
many	TRBV24-1	TRBJ2-3	NA	CATSPGTDTQYF	TGTGCCACCAGTCCAGGGACAGATACGCAGTATTTT
many	TRBV9	TRBJ1-1	NA	CASSGGAHAINTEAFF	TGTGCCAGCAGCGGAGGGGCCCACGCAATTAACACTGAAGCTTTCTTT
many	TRBV9	TRBJ2-3	TRBD1	CASSDGTAGTDTQYF	TGTGCCAGCAGCGACGGGACAGCCGGCACAGATACGCAGTATTTT
many	TRBV3-1	TRBJ1-1	NA	CASSQDLPEKNTEAFF	TGTGCCAGCAGCCAAGATTTGCCGGAGAAGAACACTGAAGCTTTCTTT
many	TRBV19	TRBJ2-3	NA	CATSGLARLQDTQYF	TGTGCCACCTCTGGTCTAGCGAGACTTCAGGATACGCAGTATTTT
many	TRBV7-9	TRBJ2-7	NA	CASSSGPEQYF	TGTGCCAGCAGCTCCGGACCGGAGCAGTACTTC
NA	TRBV5-1	TRBJ2-1	NA	CASTDPPGDNEQFF	TGCGCCAGCACCGACCCGCCCGGAGACAATGAGCAGTTCTTC
few	TRBV7-6	TRBJ2-7	TRBD1	CASSLKTPGQGFYEQYF	TGTGCCAGCAGCCTAAAGACCCCGGGACAGGGATTCTACGAGCAGTACTTC
many	TRBV2	TRBJ1-5	NA	CASSEWGNSNQPQHF	TGTGCCAGCAGTGAGTGGGGAAATAGCAATCAGCCCCAGCATTTT
many	TRBV4-3	TRBJ1-2	TRBD1	CASSKGAVSNYGYTF	TGCGCCAGCAGCAAGGGGGCCGTTTCGAACTATGGCTACACCTTC
NA	TRBV24-1	TRBJ1-5	NA	CATSDSKDYLAQPQHF	TGTGCCACCAGTGATTCCAAAGACTACCTGGCTCAGCCCCAGCATTTT
many	TRBV12-3/TRBV12-4	TRBJ2-1	NA	CASTPDDTWNEQFF	TGTGCCAGCACCCCGGATGATACTTGGAATGAGCAGTTCTTC
NA	TRBV7-2	TRBJ2-7	NA	CASSTSGAAEQYF	TGTGCCAGCAGTACCTCAGGAGCGGCCGAGCAGTACTTC
NA	TRBV20-1	TRBJ1-1	NA	CSARDQFSGRAKNTEAFF	TGCAGTGCTAGAGATCAGTTTAGCGGGAGGGCGAAGAACACTGAAGCTTTCTTT
NA	TRBV4-1	TRBJ2-1	NA	CASSQPGHLGNEQFF	TGCGCCAGTAGCCAACCGGGACACTTAGGCAATGAGCAGTTCTTC
NA	TRBV28	TRBJ2-7	NA	CATRYSYKQYF	TGTGCCACCCGGTACAGCTACAAGCAGTACTTC